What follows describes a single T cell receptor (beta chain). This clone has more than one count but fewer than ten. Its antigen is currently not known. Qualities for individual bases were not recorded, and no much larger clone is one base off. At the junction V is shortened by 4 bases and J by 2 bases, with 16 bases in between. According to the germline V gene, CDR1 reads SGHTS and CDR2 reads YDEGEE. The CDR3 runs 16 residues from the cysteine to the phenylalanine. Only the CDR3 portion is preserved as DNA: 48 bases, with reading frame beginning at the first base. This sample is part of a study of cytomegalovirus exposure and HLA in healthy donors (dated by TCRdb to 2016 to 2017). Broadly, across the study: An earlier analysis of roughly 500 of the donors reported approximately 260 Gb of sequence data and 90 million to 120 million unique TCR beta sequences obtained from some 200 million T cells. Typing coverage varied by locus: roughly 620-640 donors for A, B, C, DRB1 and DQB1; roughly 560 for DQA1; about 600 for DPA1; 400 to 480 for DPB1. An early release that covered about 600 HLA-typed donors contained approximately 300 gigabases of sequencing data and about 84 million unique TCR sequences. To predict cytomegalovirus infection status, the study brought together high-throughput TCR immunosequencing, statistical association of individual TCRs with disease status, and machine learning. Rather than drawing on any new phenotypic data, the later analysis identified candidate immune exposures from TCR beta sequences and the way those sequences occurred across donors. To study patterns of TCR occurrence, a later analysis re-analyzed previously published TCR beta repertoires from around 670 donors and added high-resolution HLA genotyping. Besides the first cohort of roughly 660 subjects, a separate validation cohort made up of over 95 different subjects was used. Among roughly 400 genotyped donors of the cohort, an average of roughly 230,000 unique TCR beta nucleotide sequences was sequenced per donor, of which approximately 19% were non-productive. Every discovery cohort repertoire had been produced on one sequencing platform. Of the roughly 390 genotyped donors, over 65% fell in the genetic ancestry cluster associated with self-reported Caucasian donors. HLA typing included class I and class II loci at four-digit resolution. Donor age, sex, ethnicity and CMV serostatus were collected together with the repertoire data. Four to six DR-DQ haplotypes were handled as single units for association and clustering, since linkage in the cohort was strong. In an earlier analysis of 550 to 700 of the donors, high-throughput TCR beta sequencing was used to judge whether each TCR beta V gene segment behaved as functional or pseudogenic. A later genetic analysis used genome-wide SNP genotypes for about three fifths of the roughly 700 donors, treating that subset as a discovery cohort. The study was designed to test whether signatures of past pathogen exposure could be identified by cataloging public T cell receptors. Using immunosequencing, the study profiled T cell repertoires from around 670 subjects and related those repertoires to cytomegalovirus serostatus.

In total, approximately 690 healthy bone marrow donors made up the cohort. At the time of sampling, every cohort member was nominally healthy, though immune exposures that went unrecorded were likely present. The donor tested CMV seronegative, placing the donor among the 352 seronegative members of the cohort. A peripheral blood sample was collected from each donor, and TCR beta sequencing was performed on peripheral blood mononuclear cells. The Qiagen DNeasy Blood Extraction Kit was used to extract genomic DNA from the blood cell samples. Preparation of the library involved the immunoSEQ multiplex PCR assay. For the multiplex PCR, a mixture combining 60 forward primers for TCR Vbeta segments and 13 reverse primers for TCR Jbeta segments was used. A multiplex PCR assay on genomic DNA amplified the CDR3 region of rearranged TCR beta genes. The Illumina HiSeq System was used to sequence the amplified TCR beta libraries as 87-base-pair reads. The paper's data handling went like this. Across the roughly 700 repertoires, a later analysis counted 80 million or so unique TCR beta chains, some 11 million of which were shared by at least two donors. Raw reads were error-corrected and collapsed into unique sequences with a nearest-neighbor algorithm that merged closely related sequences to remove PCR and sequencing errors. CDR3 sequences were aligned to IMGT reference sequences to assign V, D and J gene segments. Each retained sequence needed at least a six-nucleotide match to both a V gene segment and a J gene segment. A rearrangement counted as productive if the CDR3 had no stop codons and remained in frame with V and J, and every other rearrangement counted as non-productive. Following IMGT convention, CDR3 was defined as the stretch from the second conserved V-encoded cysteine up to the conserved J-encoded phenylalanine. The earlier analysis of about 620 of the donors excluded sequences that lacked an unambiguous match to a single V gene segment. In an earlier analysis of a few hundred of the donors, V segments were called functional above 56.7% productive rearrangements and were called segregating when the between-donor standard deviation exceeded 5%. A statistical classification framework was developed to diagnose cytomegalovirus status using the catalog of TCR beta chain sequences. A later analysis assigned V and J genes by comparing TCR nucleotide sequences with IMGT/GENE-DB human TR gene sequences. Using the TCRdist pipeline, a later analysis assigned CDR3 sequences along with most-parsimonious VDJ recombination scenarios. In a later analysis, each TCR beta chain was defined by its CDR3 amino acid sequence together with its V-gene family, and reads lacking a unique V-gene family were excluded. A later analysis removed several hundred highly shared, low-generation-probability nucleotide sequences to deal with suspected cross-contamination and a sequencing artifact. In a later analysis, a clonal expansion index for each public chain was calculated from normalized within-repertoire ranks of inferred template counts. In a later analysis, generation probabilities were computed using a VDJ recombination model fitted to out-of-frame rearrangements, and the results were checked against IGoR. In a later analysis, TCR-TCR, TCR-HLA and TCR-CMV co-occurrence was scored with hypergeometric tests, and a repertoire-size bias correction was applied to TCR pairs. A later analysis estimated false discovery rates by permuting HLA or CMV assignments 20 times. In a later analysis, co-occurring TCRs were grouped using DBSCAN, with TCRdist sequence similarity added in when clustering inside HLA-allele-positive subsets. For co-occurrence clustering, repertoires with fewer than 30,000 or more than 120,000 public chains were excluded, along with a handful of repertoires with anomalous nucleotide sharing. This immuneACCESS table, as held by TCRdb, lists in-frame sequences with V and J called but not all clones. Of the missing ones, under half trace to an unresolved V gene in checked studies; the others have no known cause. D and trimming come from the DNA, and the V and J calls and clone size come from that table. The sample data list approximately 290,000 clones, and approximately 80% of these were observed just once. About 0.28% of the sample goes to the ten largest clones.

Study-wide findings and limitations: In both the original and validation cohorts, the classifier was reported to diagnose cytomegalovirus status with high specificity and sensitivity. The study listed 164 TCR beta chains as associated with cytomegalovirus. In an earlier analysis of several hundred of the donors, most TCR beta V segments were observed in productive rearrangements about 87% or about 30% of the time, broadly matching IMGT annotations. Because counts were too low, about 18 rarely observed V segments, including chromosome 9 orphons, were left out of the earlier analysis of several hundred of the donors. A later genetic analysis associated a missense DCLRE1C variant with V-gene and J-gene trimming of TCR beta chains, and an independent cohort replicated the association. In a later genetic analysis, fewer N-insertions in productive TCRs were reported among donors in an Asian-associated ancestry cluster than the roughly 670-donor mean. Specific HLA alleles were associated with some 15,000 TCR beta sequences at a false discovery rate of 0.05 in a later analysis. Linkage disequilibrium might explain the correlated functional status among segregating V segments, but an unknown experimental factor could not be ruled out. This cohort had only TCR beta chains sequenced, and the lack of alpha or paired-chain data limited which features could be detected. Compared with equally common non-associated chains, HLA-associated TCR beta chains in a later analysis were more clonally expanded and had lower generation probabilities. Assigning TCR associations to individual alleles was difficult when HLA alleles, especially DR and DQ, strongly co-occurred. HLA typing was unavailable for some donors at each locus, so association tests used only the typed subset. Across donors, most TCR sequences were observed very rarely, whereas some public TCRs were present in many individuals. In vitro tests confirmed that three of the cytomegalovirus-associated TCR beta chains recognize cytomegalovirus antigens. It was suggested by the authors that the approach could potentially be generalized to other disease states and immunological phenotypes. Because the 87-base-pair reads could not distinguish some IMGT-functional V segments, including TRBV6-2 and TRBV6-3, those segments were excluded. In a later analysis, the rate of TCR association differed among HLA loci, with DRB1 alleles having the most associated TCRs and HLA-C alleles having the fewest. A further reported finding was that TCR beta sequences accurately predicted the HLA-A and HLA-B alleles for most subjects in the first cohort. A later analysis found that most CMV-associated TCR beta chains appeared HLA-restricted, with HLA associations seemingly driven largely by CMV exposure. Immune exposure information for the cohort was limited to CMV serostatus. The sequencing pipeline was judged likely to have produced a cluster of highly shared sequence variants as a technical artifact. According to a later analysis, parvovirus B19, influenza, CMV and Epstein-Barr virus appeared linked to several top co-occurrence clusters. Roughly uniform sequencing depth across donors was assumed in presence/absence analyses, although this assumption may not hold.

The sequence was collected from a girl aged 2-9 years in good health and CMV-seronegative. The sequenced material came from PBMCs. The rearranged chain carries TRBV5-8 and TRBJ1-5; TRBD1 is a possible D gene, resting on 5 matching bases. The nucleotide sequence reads TGTGCCAGCAGCGACCGACAGCCTCGGCGCAATCAGCCCCAGCATTTT. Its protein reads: CASSDRQPRRNQPQHF.